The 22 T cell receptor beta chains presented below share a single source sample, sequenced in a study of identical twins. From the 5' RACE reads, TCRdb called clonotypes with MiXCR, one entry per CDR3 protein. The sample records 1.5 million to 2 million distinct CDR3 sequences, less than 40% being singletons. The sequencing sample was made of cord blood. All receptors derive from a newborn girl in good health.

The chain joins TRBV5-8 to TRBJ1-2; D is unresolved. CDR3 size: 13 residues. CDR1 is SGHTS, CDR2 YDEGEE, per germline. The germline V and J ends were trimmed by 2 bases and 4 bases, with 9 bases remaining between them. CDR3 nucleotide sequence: TGTGCCAGCAGCTTTGGACGGTTCTATGGCTACACCTTC. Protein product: CASSFGRFYGYTF.

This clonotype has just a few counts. The CDR3 nucleotides read TGTGCCAGCAGCCTGACAGGGGGAAGATATAGCAATCAGCCCCAGCATTTT. Translated: CASSLTGGRYSNQPQHF. The rearrangement uses TRBV7-6 and TRBJ1-5; 9 nucleotides match TRBD1. The CDR3 runs 17 residues. V lost 5 bases to trimming and J lost 0 bases; unmatched junction nucleotides: 8. The germline CDR1 and CDR2 sequences are SGHVS and FNYEAQ.

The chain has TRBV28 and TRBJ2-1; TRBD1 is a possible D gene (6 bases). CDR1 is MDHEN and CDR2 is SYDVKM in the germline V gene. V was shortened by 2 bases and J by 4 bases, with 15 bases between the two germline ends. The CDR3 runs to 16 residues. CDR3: CASSLGRAGVYNEQFF. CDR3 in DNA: TGTGCCAGCAGTTTAGGTCGAGCAGGGGTGTACAATGAGCAGTTCTTC.

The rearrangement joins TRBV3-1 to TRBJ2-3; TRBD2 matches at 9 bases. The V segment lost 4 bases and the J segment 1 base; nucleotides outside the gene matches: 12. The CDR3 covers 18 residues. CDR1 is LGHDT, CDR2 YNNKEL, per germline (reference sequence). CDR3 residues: CASSRAAGSGRGTDTQYF. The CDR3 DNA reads TGTGCCAGCAGCCGCGCCGCGGGTAGCGGGAGAGGCACAGATACGCAGTATTTT.

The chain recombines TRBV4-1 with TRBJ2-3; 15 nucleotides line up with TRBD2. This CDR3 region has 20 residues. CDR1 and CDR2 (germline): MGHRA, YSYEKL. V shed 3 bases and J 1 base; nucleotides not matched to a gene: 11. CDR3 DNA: TGCGCCAGCAGCCATCTTGGACTAGCGGGAGGGCCATCTGGCACAGATACGCAGTATTTT. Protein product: CASSHLGLAGGPSGTDTQYF.

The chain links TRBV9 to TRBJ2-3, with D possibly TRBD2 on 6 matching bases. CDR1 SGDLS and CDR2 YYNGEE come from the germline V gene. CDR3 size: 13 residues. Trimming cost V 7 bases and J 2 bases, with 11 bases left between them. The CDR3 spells CASGGLDTDTQYF. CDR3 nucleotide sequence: TGTGCCAGCGGAGGGTTGGACACAGATACGCAGTATTTT.

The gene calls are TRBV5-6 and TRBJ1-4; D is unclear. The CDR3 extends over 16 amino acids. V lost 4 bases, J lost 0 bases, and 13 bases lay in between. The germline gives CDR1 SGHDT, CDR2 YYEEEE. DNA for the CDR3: TGTGCCAGCAGCCCGGGGATGATAACAACTAATGAAAAACTGTTTTTT. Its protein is CASSPGMITTNEKLFF.

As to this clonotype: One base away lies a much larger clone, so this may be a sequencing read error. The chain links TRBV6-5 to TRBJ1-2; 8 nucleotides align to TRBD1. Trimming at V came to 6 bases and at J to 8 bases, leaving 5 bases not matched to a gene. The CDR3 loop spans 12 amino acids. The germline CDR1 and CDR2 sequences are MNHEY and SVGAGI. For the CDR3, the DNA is TGTGCCAGCAGGAATAACAGGGGGGGCTACACCTTC. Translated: CASRNNRGGYTF.

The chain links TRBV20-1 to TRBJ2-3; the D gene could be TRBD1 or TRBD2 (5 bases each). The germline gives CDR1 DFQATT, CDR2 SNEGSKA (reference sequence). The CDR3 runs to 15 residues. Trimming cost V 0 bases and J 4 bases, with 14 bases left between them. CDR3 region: CSAREGTRFPDTQYF. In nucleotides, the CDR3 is TGCAGTGCTAGAGAAGGGACCAGGTTCCCAGATACGCAGTATTTT.

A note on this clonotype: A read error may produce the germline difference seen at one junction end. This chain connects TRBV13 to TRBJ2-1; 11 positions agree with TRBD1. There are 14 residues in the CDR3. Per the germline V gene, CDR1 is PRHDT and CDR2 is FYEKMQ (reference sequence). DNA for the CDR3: TGTGCCAGCAGCCTAGGACAGGGGGCGCGGGAGCAGTTCTTC. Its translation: CASSLGQGAREQFF.

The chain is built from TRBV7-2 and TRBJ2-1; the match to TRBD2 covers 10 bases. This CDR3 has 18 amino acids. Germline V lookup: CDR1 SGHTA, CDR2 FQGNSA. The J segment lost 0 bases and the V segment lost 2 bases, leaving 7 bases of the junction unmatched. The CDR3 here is CASSLMSGGARSYNEQFF. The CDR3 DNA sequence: TGTGCCAGCAGCTTAATGAGCGGGGGGGCGCGCTCCTACAATGAGCAGTTCTTC.

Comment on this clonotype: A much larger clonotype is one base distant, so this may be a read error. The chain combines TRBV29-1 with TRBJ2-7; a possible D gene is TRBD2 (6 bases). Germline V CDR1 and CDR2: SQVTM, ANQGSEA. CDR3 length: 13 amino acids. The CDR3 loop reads CSVERGTPYERYF. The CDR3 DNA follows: TGCAGCGTTGAGCGGGGAACACCCTACGAGCGGTACTTC.

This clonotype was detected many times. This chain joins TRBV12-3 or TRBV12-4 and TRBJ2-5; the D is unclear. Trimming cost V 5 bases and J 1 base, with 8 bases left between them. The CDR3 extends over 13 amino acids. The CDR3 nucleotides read TGTGCCAGCAGTCCTCGGACCCAAGAGACCCAGTACTTC. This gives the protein CASSPRTQETQYF.

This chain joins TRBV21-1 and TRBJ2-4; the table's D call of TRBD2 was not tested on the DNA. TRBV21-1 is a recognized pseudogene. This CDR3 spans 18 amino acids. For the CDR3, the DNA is TGTGCCAGCAGCAAAGTCCGACTAGCGGGGGTAGCCAAAAACATTCAGTACTTC. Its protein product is CASSKVRLAGVAKNIQYF.

This CDR3 reads CSVEEQGNYGYTF. CDR3 coding DNA: TGCAGCGTTGAAGAACAGGGCAACTATGGCTACACCTTC. The chain combines TRBV29-1 with TRBJ1-2; D is possibly TRBD1 (6 bases). V shed 0 bases and J shed 2 bases, with 7 bases lying between them. The CDR3 length is 13 residues. From germline, CDR1 is SQVTM and CDR2 ANQGSEA.

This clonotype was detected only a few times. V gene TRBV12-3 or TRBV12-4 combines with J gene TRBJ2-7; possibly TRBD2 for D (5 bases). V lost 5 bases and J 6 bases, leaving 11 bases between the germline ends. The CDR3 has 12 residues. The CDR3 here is CASSSLASEQYF. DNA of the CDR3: TGTGCCAGCAGTAGTTTAGCGAGCGAGCAGTACTTC.

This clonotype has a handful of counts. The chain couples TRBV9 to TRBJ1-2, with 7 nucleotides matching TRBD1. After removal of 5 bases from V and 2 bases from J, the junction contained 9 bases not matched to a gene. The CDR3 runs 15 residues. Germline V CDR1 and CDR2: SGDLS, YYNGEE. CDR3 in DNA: TGTGCCAGCAGTGAATTCGGGACAGTCAACTATGGCTACACCTTC. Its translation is CASSEFGTVNYGYTF.

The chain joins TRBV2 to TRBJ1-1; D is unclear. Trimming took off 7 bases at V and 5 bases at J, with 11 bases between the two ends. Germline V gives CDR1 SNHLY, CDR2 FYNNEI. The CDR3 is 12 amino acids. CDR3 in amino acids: CASMRVWTEAFF. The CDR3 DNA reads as TGTGCCAGCATGAGGGTTTGGACTGAAGCTTTCTTT.

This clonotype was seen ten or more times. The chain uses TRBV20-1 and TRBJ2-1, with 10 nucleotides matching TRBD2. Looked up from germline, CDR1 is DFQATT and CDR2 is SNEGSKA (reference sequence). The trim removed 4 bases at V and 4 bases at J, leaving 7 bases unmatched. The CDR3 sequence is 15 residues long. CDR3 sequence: CSAKEAGGFYNEQFF. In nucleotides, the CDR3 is TGCAGTGCTAAGGAAGCGGGGGGGTTTTACAATGAGCAGTTCTTC.

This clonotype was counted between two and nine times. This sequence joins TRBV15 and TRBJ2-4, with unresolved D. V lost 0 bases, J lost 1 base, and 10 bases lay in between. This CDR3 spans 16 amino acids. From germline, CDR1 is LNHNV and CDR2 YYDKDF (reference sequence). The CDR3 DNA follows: TGTGCCACCAGCAGAGATTCGAGTATGGCCAAAAACATTCAGTACTTC. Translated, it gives CATSRDSSMAKNIQYF. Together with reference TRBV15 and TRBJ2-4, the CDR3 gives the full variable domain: DAMVIQNPRYQVTQFGKPVTLSCSQTLNHNVMYWYQQKSSQAPKLLFHYYDKDFNNEADTPDNFQSRRPNTSFCFLDIRSPGLGDTAMYLCATSRDSSMAKNIQYFGAGTRLSVL.

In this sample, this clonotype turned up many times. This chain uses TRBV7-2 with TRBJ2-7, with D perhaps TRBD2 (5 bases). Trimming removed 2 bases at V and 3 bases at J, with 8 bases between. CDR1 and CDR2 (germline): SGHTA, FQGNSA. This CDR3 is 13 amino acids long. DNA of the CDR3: TGTGCCAGCAGCTTAACTAGGAACTACGAGCAGTACTTC. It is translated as CASSLTRNYEQYF.

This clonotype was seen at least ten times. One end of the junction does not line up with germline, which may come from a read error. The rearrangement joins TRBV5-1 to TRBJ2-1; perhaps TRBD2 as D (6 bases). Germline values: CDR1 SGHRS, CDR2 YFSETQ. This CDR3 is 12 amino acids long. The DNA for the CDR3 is TGTGCCAGCAGTTTAGCGGTTCATGAGCAGTTCTTC. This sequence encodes CASSLAVHEQFF.